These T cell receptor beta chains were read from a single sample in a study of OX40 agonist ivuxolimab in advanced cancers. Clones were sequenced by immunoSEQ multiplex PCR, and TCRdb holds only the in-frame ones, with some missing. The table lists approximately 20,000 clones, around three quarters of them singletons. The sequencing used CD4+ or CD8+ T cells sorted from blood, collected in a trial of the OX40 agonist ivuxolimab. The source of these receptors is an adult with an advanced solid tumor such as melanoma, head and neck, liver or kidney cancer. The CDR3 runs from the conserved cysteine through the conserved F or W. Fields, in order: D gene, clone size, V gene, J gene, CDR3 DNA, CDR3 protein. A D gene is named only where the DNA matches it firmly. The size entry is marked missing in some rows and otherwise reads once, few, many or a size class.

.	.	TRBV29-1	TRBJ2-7	TGCAGCGTTGAAGGGTCACCTACCTACGAGCAGTACTTC	CSVEGSPTYEQYF
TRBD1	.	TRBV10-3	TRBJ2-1	TGTGCCATCTCAATTGAAGAACGGGACAGGATATACAATGAGCAGTTCTTC	CAISIEERDRIYNEQFF
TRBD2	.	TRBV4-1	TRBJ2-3	TGCGCCAGCAGCATAAGCGGGACTAGCACAGCCACAGATACGCAGTATTTT	CASSISGTSTATDTQYF
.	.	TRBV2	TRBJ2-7	TGTGCCAGCAACGCCAGGGGATCCTACGAGCAGTACTTC	CASNARGSYEQYF
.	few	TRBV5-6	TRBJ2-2	TGTGCCAGCAGCCCCACCTTCGGGACCGGGGAGCTGTTTTTT	CASSPTFGTGELFF
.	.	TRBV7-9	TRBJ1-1	TGTGCCAGCAGCTTAAAGAGGACGACAGGGAACACTGAAGCTTTCTTT	CASSLKRTTGNTEAFF
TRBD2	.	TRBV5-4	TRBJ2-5	TGTGCCAGCAGCTTGCCTCTAGCGGAAGAGACCCAGTACTTC	CASSLPLAEETQYF
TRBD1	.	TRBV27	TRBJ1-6	TGTGCCAGCAGTCCGTCAGGGGGGCCTTATAATTCACCCCTCCACTTT	CASSPSGGPYNSPLHF
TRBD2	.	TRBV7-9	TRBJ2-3	TGTGCCAGCAGCTCCCCGGGACTAGATCTCACAGATACGCAGTATTTT	CASSSPGLDLTDTQYF
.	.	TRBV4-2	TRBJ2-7	TGTGCCAGCAGCGAGAGGCAGGACCACTACGAGCAGTACTTC	CASSERQDHYEQYF
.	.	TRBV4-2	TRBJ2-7	TGTGCCAGCAGCCAACCGGAGCCACAGGTGGGGCCCTACGAGCAGTACTTC	CASSQPEPQVGPYEQYF
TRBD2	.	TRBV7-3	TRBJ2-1	TGTGCCAGCAGCCCTTCTAGCGGTGAGCAGTTCTTC	CASSPSSGEQFF
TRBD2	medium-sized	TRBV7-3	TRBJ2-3	TGTGCCAGCAGGTTGACTAGCGGGGGCACAGATACGCAGTATTTT	CASRLTSGGTDTQYF
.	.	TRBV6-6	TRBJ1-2	TGTGCCAGCAGCCCAGACACGGACGGATTCTATGGCTACACCTTC	CASSPDTDGFYGYTF
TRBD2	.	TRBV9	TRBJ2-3	TGTGCCAGCAGCGTCGGACTAGCGGGGGACCTGCCGACAGATACGCAGTATTTT	CASSVGLAGDLPTDTQYF
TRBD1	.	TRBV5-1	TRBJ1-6	TGCGCCAGCAGGGGGACAGGTTATAATTCACCCCTCCACTTT	CASRGTGYNSPLHF
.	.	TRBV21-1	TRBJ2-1	TGTGCCAGCAGCAAAGGGGACGGGGGCTCCTACAATGAGCAGTTCTTC	CASSKGDGGSYNEQFF
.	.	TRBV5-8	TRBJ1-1	TGTGCCAGCAGCTTGGCCGGGGCTTTCTTT	CASSLAGAFF
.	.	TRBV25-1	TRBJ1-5	TGTGCCAGCAAGGGTCAAGATCAGCCCCAGCATTTT	CASKGQDQPQHF
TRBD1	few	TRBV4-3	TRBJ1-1	TGCGCCAGCAGCCAAGTTGGGACAGTGAACACTGAAGCTTTCTTT	CASSQVGTVNTEAFF
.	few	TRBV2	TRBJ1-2	TGTGCCAGGACCGGGGCGGGGCGGGGCTATGGCTACACCTTC	CARTGAGRGYGYTF
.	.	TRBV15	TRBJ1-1	TGTGCCACCAGCAGGATCCCGCGGACCAGGGATACTGAAGCTTTCTTT	CATSRIPRTRDTEAFF
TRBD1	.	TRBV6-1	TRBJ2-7	TGTGCCAGCAGTGATAAGGGACAGGCCTACGAGCAGTACTTC	CASSDKGQAYEQYF
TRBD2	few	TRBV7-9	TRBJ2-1	TGTGCCAGCAGCTCCCCCGGACTAGCGGGGGGGCCGGTAAATGAGCAGTTCTTC	CASSSPGLAGGPVNEQFF
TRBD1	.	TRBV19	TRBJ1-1	TGTGCCAGTTCCTCCGACAGGGGGCATGAAGCTTTCTTT	CASSSDRGHEAFF
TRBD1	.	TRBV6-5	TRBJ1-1	TGTGCCAGCAGTTACTCTGGGACAGTATTTGAAGCTTTCTTT	CASSYSGTVFEAFF
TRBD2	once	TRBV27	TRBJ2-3	TGTGCCAGCAGTTTGCCCCCTAGCGGGGGGGTCGATACGCAGTATTTT	CASSLPPSGGVDTQYF
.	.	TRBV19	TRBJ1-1	TGTGCCAGTAGCGCCACCAACGGGAACACTGAAGCTTTCTTT	CASSATNGNTEAFF
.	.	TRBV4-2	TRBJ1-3	TGTGCCAGCAGCCCTAACGCAGGGTTGGACACCATATATTTT	CASSPNAGLDTIYF
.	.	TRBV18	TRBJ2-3	TGTGCCAGCTCACCGGACGGCCGCACAGATACGCAGTATTTT	CASSPDGRTDTQYF
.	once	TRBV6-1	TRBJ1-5	TGTGCCAGCAGTGAAGCGCTTGGAGGAAATCAGCCCCAGCATTTT	CASSEALGGNQPQHF
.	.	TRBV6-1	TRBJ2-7	TGTGCCAGCAGTCCATTCCTATACTACGAGCAGTACTTC	CASSPFLYYEQYF
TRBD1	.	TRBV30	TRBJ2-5	TGTGCCTGGAGTGCCTTGACAGGGGGCGAAGAGACCCAGTACTTC	CAWSALTGGEETQYF
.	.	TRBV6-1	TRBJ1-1	TGTGCCAGCAGTAGGACAGTGAACACTGAAGCTTTCTTT	CASSRTVNTEAFF
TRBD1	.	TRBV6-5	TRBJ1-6	TGTGCCAGCAGTTACGGACAGGGACATAATTCACCCCTCCACTTT	CASSYGQGHNSPLHF
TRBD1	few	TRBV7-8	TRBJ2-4	TGTGCCAGCAGCTTACAGGACAGGGAAGCCAAAAACATTCAGTACTTC	CASSLQDREAKNIQYF
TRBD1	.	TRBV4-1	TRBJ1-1	TGCGCCAGCAGCCAGGGACAGAGTGTGGCTTTCTTT	CASSQGQSVAFF
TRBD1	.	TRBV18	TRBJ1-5	TGTGCCAGCTCCCCGGCAGGGGGGGAGTCCCAGCATTTT	CASSPAGGESQHF
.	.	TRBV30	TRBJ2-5	TGTGCCTGGAGTGAGCTCCTAGAGACCCAGTACTTC	CAWSELLETQYF
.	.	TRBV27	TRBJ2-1	TGTGCCAGCAGCTTCGCCGGGACGGCTAATGAGCAGTTCTTC	CASSFAGTANEQFF
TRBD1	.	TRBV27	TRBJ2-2	TGTGCCAGCAGTTTGCAGGGGGCGCGGATCGAGACCGGGGAGCTGTTTTTT	CASSLQGARIETGELFF
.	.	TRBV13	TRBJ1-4	TGTGCCAGCAGCTCGAACATTAATGAAAAACTGTTTTTT	CASSSNINEKLFF
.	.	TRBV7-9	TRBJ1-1	TGTGCCAGCAGCTTAGTTAGGGGGAACACTGAAGCTTTCTTT	CASSLVRGNTEAFF
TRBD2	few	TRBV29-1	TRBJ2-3	TGCAGCGTTGAAGATCTCGGGCGGGGGGTTATAGATACGCAGTATTTT	CSVEDLGRGVIDTQYF
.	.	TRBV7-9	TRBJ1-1	TGTGCCAGTGATTACACTGAAGCTTTCTTT	CASDYTEAFF
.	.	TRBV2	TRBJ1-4	TGTGCCAGCAGTGAAGGGTGGCAGGGTCTGGAAACTAATGAAAAACTGTTTTTT	CASSEGWQGLETNEKLFF
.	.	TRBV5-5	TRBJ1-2	TGTGCCAGCAGCTCCGCCCCAGGGAACCCCTATGGCTACACCTTC	CASSSAPGNPYGYTF
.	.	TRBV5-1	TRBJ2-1	TGCGCCAGCAGCTCGCCGGAGACAGGCATGAATGAGCAGTTCTTC	CASSSPETGMNEQFF
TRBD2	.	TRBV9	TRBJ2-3	TGTGCCAGCAGCGAAGACGGGACTAGCGGGGGGAGAGAAGATACGCAGTATTTT	CASSEDGTSGGREDTQYF
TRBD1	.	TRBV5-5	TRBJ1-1	TGTGCCAGCAGCTCGACAGGGGTGAACACTGAAGCTTTCTTT	CASSSTGVNTEAFF
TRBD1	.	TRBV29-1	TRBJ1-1	TGCAGCGTTGATGTGACCCGGACAGGGGGGGCTTTCTTT	CSVDVTRTGGAFF
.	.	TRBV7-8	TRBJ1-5	TGTGCCAGCAGCTCCGGCCAAGTGGCCCAGCATTTT	CASSSGQVAQHF
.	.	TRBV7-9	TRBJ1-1	TGTGCCAGCAGTCGCAACAGGGTACAAAACACTGAAGCTTTCTTT	CASSRNRVQNTEAFF
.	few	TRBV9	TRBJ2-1	TGTGCCAGCACCCCCCAGGGGGGTTCCTACAATGAGCAGTTCTTC	CASTPQGGSYNEQFF
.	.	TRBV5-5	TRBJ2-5	TGTGCCAGCAGCTTGGTTATGAGAATTCAAGAGACCCAGTACTTC	CASSLVMRIQETQYF
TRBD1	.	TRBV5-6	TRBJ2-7	TGTGCCAGCAGTCTCCCCCGGGACAGGGGGTTCTACGAGCAGTACTTC	CASSLPRDRGFYEQYF
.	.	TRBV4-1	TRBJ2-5	TGCGCCAGCAGCCAAGGAGACAGCCAAGAGACCCAGTACTTC	CASSQGDSQETQYF
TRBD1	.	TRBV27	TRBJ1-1	TGTGCCAGCAGTTTCGCCGAATCCGGGACAGGGTGGAACACTGAAGCTTTCTTT	CASSFAESGTGWNTEAFF
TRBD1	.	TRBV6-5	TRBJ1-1	TGTGCCAGCAGTTACCCGGGCGCCGGGACAGTGGAAGCTTTCTTT	CASSYPGAGTVEAFF
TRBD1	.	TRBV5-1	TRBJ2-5	TGCGCCAGCAGCAACGACAGGGCCTTCCAAGAGACCCAGTACTTC	CASSNDRAFQETQYF